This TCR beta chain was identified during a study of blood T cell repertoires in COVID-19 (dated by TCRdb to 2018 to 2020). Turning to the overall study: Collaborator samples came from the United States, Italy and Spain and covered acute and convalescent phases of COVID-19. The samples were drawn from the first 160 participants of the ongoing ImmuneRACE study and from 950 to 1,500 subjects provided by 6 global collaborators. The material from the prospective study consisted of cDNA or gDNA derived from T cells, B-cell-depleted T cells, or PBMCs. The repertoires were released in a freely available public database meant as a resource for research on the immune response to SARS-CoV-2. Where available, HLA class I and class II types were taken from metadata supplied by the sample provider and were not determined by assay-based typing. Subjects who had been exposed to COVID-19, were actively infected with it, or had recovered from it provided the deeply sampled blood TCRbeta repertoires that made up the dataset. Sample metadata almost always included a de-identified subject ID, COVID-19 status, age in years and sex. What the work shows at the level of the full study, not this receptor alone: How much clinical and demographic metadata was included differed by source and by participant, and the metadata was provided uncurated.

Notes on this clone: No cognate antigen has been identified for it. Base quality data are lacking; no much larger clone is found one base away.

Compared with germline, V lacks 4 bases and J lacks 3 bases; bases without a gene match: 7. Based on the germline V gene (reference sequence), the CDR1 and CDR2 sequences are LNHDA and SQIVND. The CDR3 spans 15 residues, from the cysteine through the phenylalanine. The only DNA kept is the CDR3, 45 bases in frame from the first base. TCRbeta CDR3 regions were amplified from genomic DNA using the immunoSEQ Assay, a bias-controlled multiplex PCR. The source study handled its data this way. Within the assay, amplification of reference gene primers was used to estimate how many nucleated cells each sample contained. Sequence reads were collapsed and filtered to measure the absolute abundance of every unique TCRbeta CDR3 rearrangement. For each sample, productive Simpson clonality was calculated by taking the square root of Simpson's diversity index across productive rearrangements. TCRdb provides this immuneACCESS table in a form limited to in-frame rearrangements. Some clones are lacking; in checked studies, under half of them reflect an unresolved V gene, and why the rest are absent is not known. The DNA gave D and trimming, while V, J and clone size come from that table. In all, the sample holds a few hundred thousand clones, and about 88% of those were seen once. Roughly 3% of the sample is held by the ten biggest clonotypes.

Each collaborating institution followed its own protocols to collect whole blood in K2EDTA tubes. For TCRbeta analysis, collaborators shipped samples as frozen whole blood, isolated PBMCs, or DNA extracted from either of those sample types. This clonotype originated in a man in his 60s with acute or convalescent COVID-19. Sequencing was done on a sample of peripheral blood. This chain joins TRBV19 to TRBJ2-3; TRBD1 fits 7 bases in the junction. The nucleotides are TGTGCCAGTAGTAAGACAGGGAGCTCTACAGATACGCAGTATTTT. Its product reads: CASSKTGSSTDTQYF.